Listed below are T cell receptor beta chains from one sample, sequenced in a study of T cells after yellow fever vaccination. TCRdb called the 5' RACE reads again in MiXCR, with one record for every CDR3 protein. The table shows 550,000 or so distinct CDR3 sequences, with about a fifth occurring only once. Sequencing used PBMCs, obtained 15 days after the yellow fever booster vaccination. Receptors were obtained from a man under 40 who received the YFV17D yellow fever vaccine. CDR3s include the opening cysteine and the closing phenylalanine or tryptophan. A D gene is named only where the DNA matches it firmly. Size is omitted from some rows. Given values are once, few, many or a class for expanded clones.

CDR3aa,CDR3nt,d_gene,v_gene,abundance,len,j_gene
CSATGTTDQPQHF,TGCAGTGCTACCGGGACGACAGATCAGCCCCAGCATTTT,.,TRBV20-1,few,13,TRBJ1-5
CASSFGTSRSGEQYF,TGTGCCAGCAGTTTCGGGACTAGCAGGTCGGGAGAGCAGTACTTC,TRBD2,TRBV12-3/TRBV12-4,few,15,TRBJ2-7
CASSLHGVAASTDTQYF,TGTGCCAGCAGCCTCCATGGGGTAGCGGCTAGCACAGATACGCAGTATTTT,.,TRBV7-6,many,17,TRBJ2-3
CSSRGGRAFEQYF,TGCAGTTCCCGGGGTGGGAGGGCCTTCGAGCAGTACTTC,TRBD2,TRBV20-1,.,13,TRBJ2-7
CASSNTGVGGYTF,TGTGCCAGCAGCAACACAGGGGTCGGAGGCTACACCTTC,TRBD1,TRBV6-1,.,13,TRBJ1-2
CASRVGVGANQPQHF,TGCGCCAGCAGGGTCGGGGTGGGCGCAAATCAGCCCCAGCATTTT,.,TRBV5-1,few,15,TRBJ1-5
CASSLDSGGYEQYF,TGTGCCAGCAGCTTAGATTCAGGGGGCTACGAGCAGTACTTC,TRBD1,TRBV7-2,.,14,TRBJ2-7
CASRGGMLGKETQYF,TGTGCCAGCAGGGGCGGGATGCTCGGCAAAGAGACCCAGTACTTC,.,TRBV5-6,few,15,TRBJ2-5
CSASPGQGLETQYF,TGCAGTGCTAGCCCGGGGCAGGGGCTGGAGACCCAGTACTTC,.,TRBV20-1,few,14,TRBJ2-5
CASSLTGADEQYF,TGCGCCAGCAGCTTAACGGGGGCCGACGAGCAGTACTTC,.,TRBV5-1,.,13,TRBJ2-7
CASRYSNQPQHF,TGTGCCAGTCGGTATAGCAATCAGCCCCAGCATTTT,.,TRBV19,few,12,TRBJ1-5
CASSGTGTDATNEKLFF,TGTGCCAGCAGCGGGACCGGGACGGATGCAACTAATGAAAAACTGTTTTTT,.,TRBV7-2,.,17,TRBJ1-4
CASSRFARGASYEQYF,TGTGCCAGCAGCCGCTTCGCACGGGGTGCCTCCTACGAGCAGTACTTC,.,TRBV7-2,few,16,TRBJ2-7
CANGLAGGNEQFF,TGTGCCAACGGACTAGCGGGAGGGAATGAGCAGTTCTTC,TRBD2,TRBV10-3,few,13,TRBJ2-1
CASSLMGGGETQYF,TGTGCCAGCAGCTTAATGGGTGGCGGAGAGACCCAGTACTTC,.,TRBV7-2,many,14,TRBJ2-5
CATSGRLAGVDTQYF,TGTGCCACCTCCGGCCGGCTAGCGGGCGTGGATACGCAGTATTTT,TRBD2,TRBV25-1,.,15,TRBJ2-3
CASREQGPETQYF,TGTGCCAGCAGGGAACAGGGCCCCGAGACCCAGTACTTC,.,TRBV12-3/TRBV12-4,few,13,TRBJ2-5
CSVVDTGRETQYF,TGCAGCGTTGTAGACACCGGGAGAGAGACCCAGTACTTC,.,TRBV29-1,few,13,TRBJ2-5
CSALTTGVGAYGYTF,TGCAGTGCCCTTACCACAGGGGTGGGTGCCTATGGCTACACCTTC,TRBD1,TRBV20-1,few,15,TRBJ1-2
CSVEQIKETQYF,TGCAGTGTTGAACAGATTAAAGAGACCCAGTACTTC,.,TRBV20-1,few,12,TRBJ2-5
CASSQTRRGNGNEKLFF,TGTGCCAGCAGCCAGACGCGTCGGGGGAATGGGAATGAAAAACTGTTTTTT,.,TRBV7-8,.,17,TRBJ1-4
CASSSSDRGLRDDQYF,TGTGCCAGCAGTTCATCGGACAGGGGTCTCCGCGACGACCAGTACTTC,TRBD1,TRBV6-5,.,16,TRBJ2-7
CASSPLAGGLLSEQYF,TGTGCCAGCAGTCCGCTAGCGGGCGGGTTGCTCTCCGAGCAGTACTTC,TRBD2,TRBV6-2/TRBV6-3,.,16,TRBJ2-7
CASSLVGQAINEKLFF,TGTGCCAGCAGCCTCGTAGGGCAGGCTATAAATGAAAAACTGTTTTTT,.,TRBV7-2,.,16,TRBJ1-4